Presented here are 2 T cell receptor beta chains from one specimen sequenced in a study of T cells in Graves' hyperthyroidism and ophthalmopathy. Amplification yielded TCR beta CDR3 regions, with RNA transcripts as the source. HTBI primers were used for first-round RT-PCR of the TCR CDR3. TCRdb passed the multiplex PCR reads through MiXCR, listing each CDR3 protein once. The sample lists roughly 400,000 distinct CDR3 sequences; roughly 13% were seen once. Sequencing was carried out using blood. Receptors were obtained from a man aged 45-60 years with Graves' ophthalmopathy.

The chain joins TRBV19 to TRBJ1-5; 8 bases fit TRBD1. Germline V lookup: CDR1 LNHDA, CDR2 SQIVND (reference sequence). Germline trimming cut 10 bases from V and 6 bases from J; bases unmatched to any gene: 11. The CDR3 totals 14 residues. CDR3: CATSGQATGQPQHF. The CDR3 DNA follows: TGTGCCACCTCGGGACAGGCTACGGGTCAGCCCCAGCATTTT.

This clonotype was detected many times. The chain is built from TRBV10-3 and TRBJ2-5; 11 nucleotides match TRBD2. This CDR3 spans 17 amino acids. From germline, CDR1 is ENHRY and CDR2 SYGVKD. V trimming: 3 bases; J trimming: 1 base; junction bases outside the gene matches: 7. CDR3 loop: CAISDGTSGRVQETQYF. Here the CDR3 DNA reads TGTGCCATCAGTGATGGGACTAGCGGACGTGTCCAAGAGACCCAGTACTTC.